This TCR beta chain is from a study of blood T cell repertoires in COVID-19. Study context: There were acute and convalescent COVID-19 samples, and they came from the United States, Italy and Spain. Nucleic acid was either cDNA or gDNA, and it came from T cells, B-cell-depleted T cells, or PBMCs.

CDR1 and CDR2 (germline): SGHTA, FQGNSA. V gave up 5 bases and J gave up 10 bases, with 15 bases separating them. The CDR3 runs 14 residues. Original methodology: Quantification of nucleated cells was approximated via reference gene primer amplification. Some clones are missing from TCRdb's copy, which holds only in-frame ones; the method was immunoSEQ multiplex PCR. Clone size and the V and J calls come from that table; the DNA yielded D and trimming. Found here are about 28,000 clones, approximately 85% of them singletons; the top ten hold about a quarter. Sequenced input: peripheral blood. The TCR was taken from a human donor in a cohort sampled during active COVID-19. The genes are TRBV7-2 and TRBJ1-6; D is possibly TRBD1 (6 bases). CDR3 protein: CASSPEGGISPLHF. The CDR3 region has the DNA TGTGCCAGCAGCCCCGAGGGGGGGATCTCACCCCTCCACTTT.